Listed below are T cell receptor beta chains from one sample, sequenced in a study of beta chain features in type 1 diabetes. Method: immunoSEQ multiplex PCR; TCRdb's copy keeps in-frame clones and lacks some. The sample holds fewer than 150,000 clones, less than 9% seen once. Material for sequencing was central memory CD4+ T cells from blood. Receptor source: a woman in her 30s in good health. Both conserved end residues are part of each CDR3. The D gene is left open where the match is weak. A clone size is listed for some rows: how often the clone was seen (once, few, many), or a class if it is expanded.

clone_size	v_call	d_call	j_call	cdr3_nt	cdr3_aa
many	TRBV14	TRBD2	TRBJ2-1	TGTGCCAGCAGCCAATTATCGGGAGGGGTTAATGAGCAGTTCTTC	CASSQLSGGVNEQFF
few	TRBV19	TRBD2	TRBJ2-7	TGTGCCAGCAGACCCTGGGCTAGCGGAGCCCCCTACGAGCAGTACTTC	CASRPWASGAPYEQYF
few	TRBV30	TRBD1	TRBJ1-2	TGTGCCTGGAGGCGACAGGGGATCTATGGCTACACCTTC	CAWRRQGIYGYTF
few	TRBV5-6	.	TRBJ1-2	TGTGCCAGCAGCTTGGTCCCAGGGAAAGATGGCTACACCTTC	CASSLVPGKDGYTF
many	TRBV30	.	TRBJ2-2	TGTGCCTGGAGTGGCGGCGGGGAGCTGTTTTTT	CAWSGGGELFF
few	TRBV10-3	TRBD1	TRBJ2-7	TGTGCCATCAGAATGGGGACAGGGGCCTACGAGCAGTACTTC	CAIRMGTGAYEQYF
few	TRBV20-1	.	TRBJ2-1	TGCAGTGCTGGGACACCTCGGGGGCAGTTCTTC	CSAGTPRGQFF
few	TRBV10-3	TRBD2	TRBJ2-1	TGTGCCATCCGCCGACTAGCGATGGGCCAGAATGAGCAGTTCTTC	CAIRRLAMGQNEQFF
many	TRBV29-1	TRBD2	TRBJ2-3	TGCAGCGGAACCGGGACTAGCGGGAGCACAGATACGCAGTATTTT	CSGTGTSGSTDTQYF
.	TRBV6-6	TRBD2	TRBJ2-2	TGTGCCAGCCTCCCGGGGAGGGCGAACACCGGGGAGCTGTTTTTT	CASLPGRANTGELFF
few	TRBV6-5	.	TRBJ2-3	TGTGCCAGCAGTTCCTCCGGGGTAGAGGGCACAGATACGCAGTATTTT	CASSSSGVEGTDTQYF
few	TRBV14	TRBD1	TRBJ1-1	TGTGCCAGTTTACGGACAGGGGGCTTGGGCACTGAAGCTTTCTTT	CASLRTGGLGTEAFF
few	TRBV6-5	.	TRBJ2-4	TGTGCCAGCAGTTACTCGAAACTAGCCAAAAACATTCAGTACTTC	CASSYSKLAKNIQYF
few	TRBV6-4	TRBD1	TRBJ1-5	TGTGCCAGCAGTGTGGACAGGGATCAGCCCCAGCATTTT	CASSVDRDQPQHF
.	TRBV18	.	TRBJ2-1	TGTGCCAGCTCACGTACTATTTTCCGGGACAACAATGAGCAGTTCTTC	CASSRTIFRDNNEQFF
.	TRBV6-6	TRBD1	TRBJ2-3	TGTGCCAGCAAGAGGGACAGGGATGCAGATACGCAGTATTTT	CASKRDRDADTQYF
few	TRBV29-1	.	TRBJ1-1	TGCAGCGTCGTAGACAGGACCCGGGTCGCTGAAGCTTTCTTT	CSVVDRTRVAEAFF
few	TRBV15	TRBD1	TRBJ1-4	TGTGCCACCAGCAGAGATTCAGGGGGTAATGAAAAACTGTTTTTT	CATSRDSGGNEKLFF
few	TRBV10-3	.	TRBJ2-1	TGTGCCATCAGTGAGTCCGGGACTTTCTACAATGAGCAGTTCTTC	CAISESGTFYNEQFF
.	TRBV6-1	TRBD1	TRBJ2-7	TGTGCCAGCAGGGCCGGGACAGGGTCCTACGAGCAGTACTTC	CASRAGTGSYEQYF
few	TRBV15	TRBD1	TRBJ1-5	TGTGCCACCAGCAGAGTAGTAGCAGGGGGTCATCAGCCCCAGCATTTT	CATSRVVAGGHQPQHF
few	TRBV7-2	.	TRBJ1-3	TGTGCCAGCAGCTTATACATCGACTCTGGAAACACCATATATTTT	CASSLYIDSGNTIYF
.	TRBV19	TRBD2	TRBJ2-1	TGTGCCAGTAGTTCAATTACCTCGGGACTAGTTTCCTACAATGAGCAGTTCTTC	CASSSITSGLVSYNEQFF
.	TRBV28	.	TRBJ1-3	TGTGCCAGCTTGGCTGGCGGGTCTGGAAACACCATATATTTT	CASLAGGSGNTIYF
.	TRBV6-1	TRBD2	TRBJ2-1	TGTGCCATCCAATCGACTAGCGAGGGGTACAATGAGCAGTTCTTC	CAIQSTSEGYNEQFF
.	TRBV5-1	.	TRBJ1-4	TGCGCCAGCAGCTTGGGAGTGGCAGGGAATGAAAAACTGTTTTTT	CASSLGVAGNEKLFF
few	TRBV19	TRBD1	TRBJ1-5	TGTGCCAGTAGTATACGGGACAGCAGAATCAATCAGCCCCAGCATTTT	CASSIRDSRINQPQHF
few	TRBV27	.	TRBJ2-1	TGTGCCAGCAGTTTAAATTTAAGAGGGGAGCAGTTCTTC	CASSLNLRGEQFF
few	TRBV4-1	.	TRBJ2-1	TGCGCCAGCAGCCAGACTTTAGCGGTCCTGAGCTCCTACAATGAGCAGTTCTTC	CASSQTLAVLSSYNEQFF
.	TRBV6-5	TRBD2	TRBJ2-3	TGTGCCAGCAGATCGACTAGCGGGAGAACAGATACGCAGTATTTT	CASRSTSGRTDTQYF
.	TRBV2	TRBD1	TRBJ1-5	TGTGCCAGCAGTCCCGGGACAGGGAATCAGCCCCAGCATTTT	CASSPGTGNQPQHF
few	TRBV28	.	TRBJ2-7	TGTGCCAGCAGTTTGACACTCACTTCCTACGAGCAGTACTTC	CASSLTLTSYEQYF
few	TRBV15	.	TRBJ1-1	TGTGCCACCAGCAGAGCCATGGACAGCGACGGAGCTTTCTTT	CATSRAMDSDGAFF
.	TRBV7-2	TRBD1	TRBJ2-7	TGTGCCAGCAGCACCTACACCGGGACAGGGAACGAGCAGTACTTC	CASSTYTGTGNEQYF
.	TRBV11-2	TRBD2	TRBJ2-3	TGTGCCAGCAGCTCCCTACTAGCGGGAGCGGTAGATACGCAGTATTTT	CASSSLLAGAVDTQYF
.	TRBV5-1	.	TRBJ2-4	TGCGCCAGCAGCTTCGGTGACAGTAAGAGCATTCAGTACTTC	CASSFGDSKSIQYF
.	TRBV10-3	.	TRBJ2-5	TGTGCCATCAGTGGCCGGACAGACGAGGAGACCCAGTACTTC	CAISGRTDEETQYF
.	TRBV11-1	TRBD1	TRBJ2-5	TGTGCCAGCAGCTCGGGACAGTTAGTGGCCCAGTACTTC	CASSSGQLVAQYF
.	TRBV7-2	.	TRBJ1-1	TGTGCCAGCAGCTCACCCACCACGGGGTCGGCTGAAGCTTTCTTT	CASSSPTTGSAEAFF
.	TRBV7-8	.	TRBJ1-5	TGTGCCAGCAGCTTCGGAGGGAAGCCCCAGCATTTT	CASSFGGKPQHF
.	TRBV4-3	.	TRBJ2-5	TGCGCCAGCAGCCAAGAATCCGACCGGGGATTGGAGACCCAGTACTTC	CASSQESDRGLETQYF
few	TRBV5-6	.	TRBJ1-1	TGTGCCAGCAGCTTGGACCCGAGCACTGAAGCTTTCTTT	CASSLDPSTEAFF
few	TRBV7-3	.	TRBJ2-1	TGTGCCAGCAGTACTTCACCCTACAATGAGCAGTTCTTC	CASSTSPYNEQFF
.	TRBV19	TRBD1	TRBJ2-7	TGTGCCAGTAGTCCCGGGACAGGGGGCTCCTACGAGCAGTACTTC	CASSPGTGGSYEQYF
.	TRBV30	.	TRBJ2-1	TGTGCCTGCCGAACTGGGGCCCTCTACAATGAGCAGTTCTTC	CACRTGALYNEQFF
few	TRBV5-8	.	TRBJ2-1	TGTGCCAGCAGCGGAGGACAGTTAGAGGAGCAGTTCTTC	CASSGGQLEEQFF
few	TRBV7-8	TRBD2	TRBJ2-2	TGTGCCAGCAGCTCCCGCGGGGGGAACACCGGGGAGCTGTTTTTT	CASSSRGGNTGELFF
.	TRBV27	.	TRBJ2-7	TGTGCCAGCAGTCCCCGCCGGGGTGGGACCTACGAGCAGTACTTC	CASSPRRGGTYEQYF